The clone carrying this TCR beta chain was picked up many times. What it recognizes is unknown. The sample is drawn from a study of neurological immune-mediated disorders. About the study: There were roughly 35 multiple sclerosis patients; around 31 were relapsing-remitting and 3 were secondary progressive. The study's findings and limits: Private repertoires in all groups were suggested by the finding that expanded clones across subjects shared no CDR3 amino acid sequences.

TCRdb reprocessed the 5' RACE reads with MiXCR, giving one entry per CDR3 protein. This sample yields 25,000 to 35,000 distinct CDR3 sequences, of which approximately 1.4% are seen a single time; 9.2% belongs to the top ten. The CDR3 extends over 16 amino acids. Germline CDR1 is SGHRS and CDR2 is YFSETQ. Trimming pared 1 base from V and 1 base from J, leaving 14 bases between. The receptor's source is a woman aged 25 to 39 with multiple sclerosis. The chain employs TRBV5-1 and TRBJ2-5; TRBD2 might be the D (5 bases). Sequenced input: PBMCs. As DNA, the CDR3 is TGCGCCAGCAGCTTGACCACTCCCGGGATCCAAGAGACCCAGTACTTC. Amino acids: CASSLTTPGIQETQYF.